This note documents a single T cell receptor (beta chain) sequence. This specimen comes from a study of T-cell reconstitution after alpha-beta-depleted transplantation in children. For TCRbeta, the library was prepared with unique molecular identifiers. In TCRdb, the PCR reads were re-called with MiXCR into one record per CDR3 protein. The table has more than 550,000 distinct CDR3 sequences, roughly a tenth seen once. Specimen: PBMCs from the stem cell graft donor, collected from the stem cell graft. This receptor was identified in a human donor who donated a stem cell graft to a child with acute myeloid leukemia.

CDR3 protein: CASSDGLAGGRYEQYF. CDR3 DNA: TGTGCCAGCAGCGACGGACTAGCGGGAGGAAGGTACGAGCAGTACTTC. The chain has TRBV9 and TRBJ2-7, with 14 bases aligning to TRBD2. Per the germline V gene, CDR1 is SGDLS and CDR2 is YYNGEE. J lost 4 bases, V lost 3 bases, and 6 bases had no gene match. The length of the CDR3 is 16 residues. The whole variable domain, filled in from reference TRBV9 and TRBJ2-7, reads DSGVTQTPKHLITATGQRVTLRCSPRSGDLSVYWYQQSLDQGLQFLIQYYNGEERAKGNILERFSAQQFPDLHSELNLSSLELGDSALYFCASSDGLAGGRYEQYFGPGTRLTVT.